A selection of T cell receptor beta chains follows, all from one sample in a study of T cells in Graves' hyperthyroidism and ophthalmopathy. TCRdb called the multiplex PCR reads again in MiXCR, with one record for every CDR3 protein. This table has 600,000 to 900,000 distinct CDR3 sequences, 15% to 20% appearing once. The sample consisted of blood. These receptors were collected from a man aged 18 to 30 with Graves' hyperthyroidism. Each CDR3 is given with its conserved first and last residue. A D gene is named only where the DNA matches it firmly. Some rows mark clone size as missing; the rest say once, few, many or name a class of expanded clone.

size,V,D,J,DNA,CDR3
many,TRBV30,TRBD2,TRBJ2-7,TGTGCCTGGAGTGTATGGTCGGGAGGGCTTCCTAGGGAGCAGTACTTC,CAWSVWSGGLPREQYF
.,TRBV24-1,.,TRBJ1-5,TGTGCCACCAGTCCCCAGGGGAGCAATCAGCCCCAGCATTTT,CATSPQGSNQPQHF
many,TRBV6-6,TRBD2,TRBJ2-1,TGTGCCAGCAGTTACTCGGGAGCGGGAGGGTCTGGCAATGAGCAGTTCTTC,CASSYSGAGGSGNEQFF
many,TRBV20-1,TRBD1,TRBJ1-6,TGCAGTGCCAGGGACAGGGGGCGTAATTCACCCCTCCACTTT,CSARDRGRNSPLHF
many,TRBV20-1,TRBD2,TRBJ2-3,TGCAGTGCTAGAGTTCCTAGCGGGAGTTCGAATCAGTACTCCACAGATACGCAGTATTTT,CSARVPSGSSNQYSTDTQYF
.,TRBV6-1,.,TRBJ2-1,TGTGCCAGCAGCGTCACTGGCCCAGGTGAGCAGTTCTTC,CASSVTGPGEQFF
many,TRBV6-1,.,TRBJ2-7,TGTGCCAGCAGAATCGGAGGAAGCTCCTACGAGCAGTACTTC,CASRIGGSSYEQYF
.,TRBV9,.,TRBJ2-5,TGTGCCAGCAGCGTAGGGCAGAGAAACCAAGAGACCCAGTACTTC,CASSVGQRNQETQYF
.,TRBV5-5,TRBD2,TRBJ2-2,TGTGCCAGCAGCTCTTACGGACTAGCGGAAAAGACCGGGGAGCTGTTTTTT,CASSSYGLAEKTGELFF
many,TRBV2,.,TRBJ1-5,TGTGCCAGCAAGAACTACAGTTTGCGCAATCAGCCCCAGCATTTT,CASKNYSLRNQPQHF
.,TRBV7-8,.,TRBJ1-5,TGTGCCAGCACCCACCATGGAGACAGACGATATCAGCCCCAGCATTTT,CASTHHGDRRYQPQHF
many,TRBV20-1,TRBD2,TRBJ2-5,TGCAGTGCTCAACTAGCGGGGGTCCAAGAGACCCAGTACTTC,CSAQLAGVQETQYF
.,TRBV20-1,.,TRBJ2-3,TGCAGTGCTAGAGATATGGGCCAACACACAGATACGCAGTATTTT,CSARDMGQHTDTQYF
.,TRBV6-2/TRBV6-3,TRBD2,TRBJ2-3,TGTGCCAGCACGGCGGCTAGCGGGAGGGTTACGCAGTATTTT,CASTAASGRVTQYF
many,TRBV28,.,TRBJ2-1,TGTGCCAGCGACCCAGGCGGGTTGAATGAGCAGTTCTTC,CASDPGGLNEQFF
many,TRBV6-1,TRBD2,TRBJ2-1,TGTGCCAGCAGTTTCGGGACTAGCGGGAGCAATGAGCAGTTCTTC,CASSFGTSGSNEQFF
many,TRBV7-2,TRBD1,TRBJ2-7,TGTGCCAGCAGCTTTTCAGGGGACAGAGAGTACGAGCAGTACTTC,CASSFSGDREYEQYF
many,TRBV11-1,TRBD2,TRBJ2-1,TGTGCCAGCAGCTTATTCCCCCCTAGGGCGGGAGTAACCTACAATGAGCAGTTCTTC,CASSLFPPRAGVTYNEQFF
.,TRBV7-9,.,TRBJ1-4,TGTGCCAGCAGCTCGCAGACCGAAAAACTGTTTTTT,CASSSQTEKLFF
few,TRBV5-5,.,TRBJ2-1,TGTGCCAGCCACAGGGACCTAGCGGTCTACAATGAGCAGTTCTTC,CASHRDLAVYNEQFF
few,TRBV2,.,TRBJ1-5,TGTGCCAGCAGGTACGACAGCGTCGAACATTTT,CASRYDSVEHF
.,TRBV14,TRBD1,TRBJ1-2,TGTGCCAGCAGCCAATCCGGACAGGATGGCTACACCTTC,CASSQSGQDGYTF
few,TRBV7-3,.,TRBJ2-2,TGTGCCAGCAGCTTGGTAGGCGGGACCGGGGAGCTGCTTTTT,CASSLVGGTGELLF
.,TRBV7-9,.,TRBJ1-1,TGTGCCAGCAGCTCGACCGGGACCATCCCTTTCTTT,CASSSTGTIPFF
.,TRBV6-2/TRBV6-3,.,TRBJ2-7,TGTGCCAGCAGTCCCCGCGCGTCTAGCCATTGGCGGGCCAAATACGAGCAGTACTTC,CASSPRASSHWRAKYEQYF
few,TRBV4-1,.,TRBJ2-5,TGCGCCAGCAGCGGGGGGAGGCGCCGGGACGGGCAAGAGACCCAGTACTTC,CASSGGRRRDGQETQYF
few,TRBV6-1,.,TRBJ2-2,TGTGCCAGCAGCCAGCCAGGGATTACCGGGGAGCTGTTTTTT,CASSQPGITGELFF
many,TRBV7-3,.,TRBJ2-2,TGTGCCAGCAGCTTCACGAACACCGGGGAGCTGTTTTTT,CASSFTNTGELFF
.,TRBV5-1,TRBD2,TRBJ2-3,TGCGCCAGCAGCTTGCAGGGCGGCGGGAGGGCAGATACGCAGTATTTT,CASSLQGGGRADTQYF
few,TRBV28,.,TRBJ2-4,TGTGCCAGCACTCCTCTCAGGGGTGGCATTCAGTACTTC,CASTPLRGGIQYF
many,TRBV12-3/TRBV12-4,TRBD1,TRBJ2-1,TGTGCCAGCAGTCCTGACAGGGGGCTCTACAATGAGCAGTTCTTC,CASSPDRGLYNEQFF
.,TRBV18,.,TRBJ2-1,TGTGCCAGCTCACCGACGGTCCAAGAGACCCAGTTCTTC,CASSPTVQETQFF
.,TRBV12-3/TRBV12-4,TRBD2,TRBJ2-1,TGTGCCAGCAGTTTAAGTCTGCTAGCGGGAGCCCGTGGGCAGTTCTTC,CASSLSLLAGARGQFF
.,TRBV4-2,.,TRBJ2-3,TGTGCCAGCAGTCGGATCCTCACAGATACGCAGTATTTT,CASSRILTDTQYF
many,TRBV5-4,.,TRBJ1-4,TGCGCCAGCAGTCTGGACGGTGAAAAACTGTTTTTT,CASSLDGEKLFF
many,TRBV2,.,TRBJ1-1,TGTGCCAGCAGAGGGACCGTCGAAGCTTTCTTT,CASRGTVEAFF
.,TRBV19,TRBD1,TRBJ1-2,TGTGCCAGTAGTATCGCGGACAGGATTTCGGGCTACACCTTC,CASSIADRISGYTF
.,TRBV4-1,.,TRBJ2-1,TGCGCCAGCAGCCAAGATGACGTTAACCCATACAATGAGCAGTTCTTC,CASSQDDVNPYNEQFF
.,TRBV6-1,.,TRBJ1-6,TGTGCCAGCAGTGAAGCGGGTGGCAGCTCCTATAATTCACCCCTCCACTTT,CASSEAGGSSYNSPLHF
many,TRBV30,TRBD2,TRBJ2-3,TGTGCCTGGAGTGTCGGCGGGAGGGCCCCAGATACGCAGTATTTT,CAWSVGGRAPDTQYF
.,TRBV27,.,TRBJ2-5,TGTGCCAGCAGTTTAGCAGGGGCAGAGACCCTGTACTTC,CASSLAGAETLYF
.,TRBV5-1,.,TRBJ1-4,TGCGCCAGCAGCTTGGCCGGGCAGAGTAATGAAAAACTGTTTTTT,CASSLAGQSNEKLFF
few,TRBV5-1,TRBD1,TRBJ2-5,TGCGCCAGCAGCCCGGGAATACAGGGGTTCCAAGAGACCCAGTACTTC,CASSPGIQGFQETQYF